This TCR beta chain was sequenced during a study of blood T cell repertoires in COVID-19. Sequenced by immunoSEQ multiplex PCR; TCRdb stores in-frame clones only, minus some. The sample holds 200,000 to 300,000 clones, approximately 84% seen once. V lost 2 bases, J lost 7 bases, and 5 bases stayed unmatched. Germline CDR1 reads SGHRS; CDR2 reads YFSETQ. CDR3 length equals 14 residues. The chain employs TRBV5-1 and TRBJ2-1; TRBD2 matches 8 bases. This clonotype was obtained from a woman aged 25 to 39 who had recovered from COVID-19. The sequenced sample was peripheral blood. CDR3 in amino acids: CASSFTIAGNEQFF. The CDR3 DNA follows: TGCGCCAGCAGCTTTACTATAGCGGGAAATGAGCAGTTCTTC.